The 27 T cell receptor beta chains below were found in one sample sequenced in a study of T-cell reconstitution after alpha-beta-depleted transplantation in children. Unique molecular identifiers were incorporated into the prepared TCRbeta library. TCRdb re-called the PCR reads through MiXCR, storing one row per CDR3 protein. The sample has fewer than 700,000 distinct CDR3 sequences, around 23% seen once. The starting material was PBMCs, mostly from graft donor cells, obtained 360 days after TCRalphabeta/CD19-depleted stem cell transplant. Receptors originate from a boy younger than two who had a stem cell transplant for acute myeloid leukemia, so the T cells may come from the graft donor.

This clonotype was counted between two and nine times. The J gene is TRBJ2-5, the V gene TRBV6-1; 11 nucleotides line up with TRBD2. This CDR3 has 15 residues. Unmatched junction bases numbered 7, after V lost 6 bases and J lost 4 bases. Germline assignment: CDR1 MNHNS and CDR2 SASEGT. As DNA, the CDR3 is TGTGCCAGCAGCGCCGGGACTAGCGGCGTAGAGACCCAGTACTTC. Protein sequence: CASSAGTSGVETQYF.

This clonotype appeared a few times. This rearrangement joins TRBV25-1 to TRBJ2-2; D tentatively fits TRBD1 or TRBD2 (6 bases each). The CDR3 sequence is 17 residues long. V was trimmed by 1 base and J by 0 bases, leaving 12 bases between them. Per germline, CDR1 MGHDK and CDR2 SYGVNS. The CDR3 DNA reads TGTGCCAGCAGTGAATGGGGCGGGACATCGAACACCGGGGAGCTGTTTTTT. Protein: CASSEWGGTSNTGELFF.

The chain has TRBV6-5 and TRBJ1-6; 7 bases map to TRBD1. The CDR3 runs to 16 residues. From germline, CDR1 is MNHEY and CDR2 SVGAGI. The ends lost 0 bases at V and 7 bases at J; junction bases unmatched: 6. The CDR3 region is CASSYSLTGTNSPLHF. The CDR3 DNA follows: TGTGCCAGCAGTTACTCCTTGACAGGGACCAATTCACCCCTCCACTTT.

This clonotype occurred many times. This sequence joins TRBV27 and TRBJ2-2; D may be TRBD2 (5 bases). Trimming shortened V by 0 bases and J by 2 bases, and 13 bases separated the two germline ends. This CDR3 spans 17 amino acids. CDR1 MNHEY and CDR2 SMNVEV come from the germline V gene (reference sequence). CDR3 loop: CASSLSSRVRNTGELFF. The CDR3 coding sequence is TGTGCCAGCAGTTTATCTTCGAGGGTGAGAAACACCGGGGAGCTGTTTTTT.

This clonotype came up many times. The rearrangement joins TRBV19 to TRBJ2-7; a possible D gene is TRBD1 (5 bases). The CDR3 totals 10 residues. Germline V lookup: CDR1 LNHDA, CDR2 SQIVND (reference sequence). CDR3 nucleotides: TGTGCCAGTAGTATTTTTGGGGCAGGGGTC. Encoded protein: CASSIFGAGV.

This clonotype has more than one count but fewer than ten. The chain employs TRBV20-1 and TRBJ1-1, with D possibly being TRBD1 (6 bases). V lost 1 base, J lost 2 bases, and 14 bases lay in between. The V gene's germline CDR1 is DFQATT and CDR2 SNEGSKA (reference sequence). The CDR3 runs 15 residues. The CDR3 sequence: CSARAPGTPNTEAFF. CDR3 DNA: TGCAGTGCTAGAGCACCCGGGACACCAAACACTGAAGCTTTCTTT.

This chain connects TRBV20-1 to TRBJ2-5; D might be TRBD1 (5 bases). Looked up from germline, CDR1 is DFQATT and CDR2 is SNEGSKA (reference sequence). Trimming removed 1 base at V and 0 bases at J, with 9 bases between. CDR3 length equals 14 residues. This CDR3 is CSARGGPHQETQYF. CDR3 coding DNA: TGCAGTGCTAGAGGGGGCCCCCACCAAGAGACCCAGTACTTC.

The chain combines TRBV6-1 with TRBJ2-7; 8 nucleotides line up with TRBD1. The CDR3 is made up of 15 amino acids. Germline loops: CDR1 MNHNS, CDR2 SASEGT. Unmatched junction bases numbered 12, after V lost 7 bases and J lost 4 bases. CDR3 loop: CASTRSRTGHYEQYF. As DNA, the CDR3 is TGTGCCAGCACCCGGAGCCGGACAGGGCATTACGAGCAGTACTTC.

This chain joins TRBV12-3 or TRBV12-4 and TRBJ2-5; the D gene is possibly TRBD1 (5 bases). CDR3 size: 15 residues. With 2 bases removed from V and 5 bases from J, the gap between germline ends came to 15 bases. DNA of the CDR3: TGTGCCAGCAGTTTATTTGGGGCGGTGCTGGAGACCCAGTACTTC. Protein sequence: CASSLFGAVLETQYF.

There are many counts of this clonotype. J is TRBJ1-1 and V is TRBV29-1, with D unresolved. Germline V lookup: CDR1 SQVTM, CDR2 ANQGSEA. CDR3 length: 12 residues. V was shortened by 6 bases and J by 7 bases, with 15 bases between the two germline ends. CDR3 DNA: TGCAGCGTCCACGGGCAGTCAATTGAAGCTTTCTTT. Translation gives CSVHGQSIEAFF.

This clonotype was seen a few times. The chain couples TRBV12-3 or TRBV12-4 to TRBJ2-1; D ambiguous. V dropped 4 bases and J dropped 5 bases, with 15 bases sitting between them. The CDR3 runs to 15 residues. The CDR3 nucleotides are TGTGCCAGCAGTTACAGTGTCTGGGTGAACAATGAGCAGTTCTTC. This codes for CASSYSVWVNNEQFF.

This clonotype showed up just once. The DNA of the CDR3 is TGTGCCAGCGGCAGGGGGCTAGCGGGGACCTCCGGAGATACGCAGTATTTT. Amino acids: CASGRGLAGTSGDTQYF. The chain carries TRBV7-2 and TRBJ2-3, with D possibly matching TRBD2 (9 bases). Germline loops: CDR1 SGHTA, CDR2 FQGNSA. This CDR3 contains 17 residues. V lost 8 bases and J lost 5, with 26 bases in between.

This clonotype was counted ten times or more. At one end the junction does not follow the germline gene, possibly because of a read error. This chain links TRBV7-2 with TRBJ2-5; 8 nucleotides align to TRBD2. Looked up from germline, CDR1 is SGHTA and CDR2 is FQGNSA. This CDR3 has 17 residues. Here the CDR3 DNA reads TGTGCCAGCAGCCTAGCCCCATCGGGGGGGATACGAGAGACCCAGTACTTC. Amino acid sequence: CASSLAPSGGIRETQYF.

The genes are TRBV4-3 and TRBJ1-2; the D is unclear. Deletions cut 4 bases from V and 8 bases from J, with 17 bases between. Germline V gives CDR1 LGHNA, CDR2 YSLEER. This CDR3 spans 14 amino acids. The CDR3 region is CASSPGAGMGGYTF. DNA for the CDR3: TGCGCCAGCAGCCCCGGAGCGGGGATGGGGGGCTACACCTTC.

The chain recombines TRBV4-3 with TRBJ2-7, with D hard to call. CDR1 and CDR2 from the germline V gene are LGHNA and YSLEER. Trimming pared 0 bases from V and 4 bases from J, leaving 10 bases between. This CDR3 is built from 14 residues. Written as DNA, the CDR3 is TGCGCCAGCAGCCAAGACAGGTTAAGGTACGAGCAGTACTTC. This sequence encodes CASSQDRLRYEQYF.

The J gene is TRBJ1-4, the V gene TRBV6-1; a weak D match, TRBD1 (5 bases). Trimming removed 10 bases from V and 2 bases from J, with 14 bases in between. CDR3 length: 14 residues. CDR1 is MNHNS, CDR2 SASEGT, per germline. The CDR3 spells CATRGVRTNEKLFF. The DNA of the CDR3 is TGTGCCACGCGGGGGGTACGGACTAATGAAAAACTGTTTTTT.

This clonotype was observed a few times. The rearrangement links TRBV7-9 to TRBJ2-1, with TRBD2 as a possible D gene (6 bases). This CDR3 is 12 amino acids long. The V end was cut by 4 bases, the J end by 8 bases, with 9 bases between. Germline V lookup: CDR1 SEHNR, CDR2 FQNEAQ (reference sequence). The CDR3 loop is CASSYREHEQFF. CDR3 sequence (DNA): TGTGCCAGCAGCTACCGGGAGCATGAGCAGTTCTTC.

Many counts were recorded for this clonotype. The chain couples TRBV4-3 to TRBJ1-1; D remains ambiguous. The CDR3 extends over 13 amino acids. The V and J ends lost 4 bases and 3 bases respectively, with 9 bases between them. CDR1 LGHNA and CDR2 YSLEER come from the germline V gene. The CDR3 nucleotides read TGCGCCAGCAGCCTCACAAGCTACACTGAAGCTTTCTTT. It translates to CASSLTSYTEAFF.

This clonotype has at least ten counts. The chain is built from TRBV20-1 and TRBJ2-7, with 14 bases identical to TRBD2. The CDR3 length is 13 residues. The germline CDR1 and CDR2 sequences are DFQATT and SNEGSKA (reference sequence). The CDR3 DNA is TGCATTCCGGGACTAGCGGGGGCCTACGAGCAGTACGTC. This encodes CIPGLAGAYEQYV.

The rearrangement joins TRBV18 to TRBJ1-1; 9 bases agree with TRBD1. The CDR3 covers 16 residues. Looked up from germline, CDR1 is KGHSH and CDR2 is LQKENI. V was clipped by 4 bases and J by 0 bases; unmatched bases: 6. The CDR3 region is CASSRQGGPMNTEAFF. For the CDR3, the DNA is TGTGCCAGCTCACGACAGGGGGGGCCCATGAACACTGAAGCTTTCTTT.

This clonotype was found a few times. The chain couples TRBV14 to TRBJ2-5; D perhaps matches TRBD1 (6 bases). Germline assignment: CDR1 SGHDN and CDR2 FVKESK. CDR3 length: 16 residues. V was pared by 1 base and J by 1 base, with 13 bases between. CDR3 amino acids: CASSQVDRLGQETQYF. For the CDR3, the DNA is TGTGCCAGCAGCCAAGTCGACAGGTTGGGCCAAGAGACCCAGTACTTC. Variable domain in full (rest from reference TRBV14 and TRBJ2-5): EAGVTQFPSHSVIEKGQTVTLRCDPISGHDNLYWYRRVMGKEIKFLLHFVKESKQDESGMPNNRFLAERTGGTYSTLKVQPAELEDSGVYFCASSQVDRLGQETQYFGPGTRLLVL.

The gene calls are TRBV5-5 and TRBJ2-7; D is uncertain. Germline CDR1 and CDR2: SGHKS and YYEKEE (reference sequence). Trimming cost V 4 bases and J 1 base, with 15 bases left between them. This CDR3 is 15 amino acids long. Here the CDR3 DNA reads TGTGCCAGCAGCCCCTGGTTCGCACAATCCTACGAGCAGTACGTC. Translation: CASSPWFAQSYEQYV.

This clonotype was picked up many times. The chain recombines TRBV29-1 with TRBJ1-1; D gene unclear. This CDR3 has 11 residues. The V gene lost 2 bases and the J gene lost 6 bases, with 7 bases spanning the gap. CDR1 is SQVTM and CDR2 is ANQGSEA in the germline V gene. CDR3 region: CSVESQSEAFF. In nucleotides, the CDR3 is TGCAGCGTTGAAAGCCAGTCTGAAGCTTTCTTT.

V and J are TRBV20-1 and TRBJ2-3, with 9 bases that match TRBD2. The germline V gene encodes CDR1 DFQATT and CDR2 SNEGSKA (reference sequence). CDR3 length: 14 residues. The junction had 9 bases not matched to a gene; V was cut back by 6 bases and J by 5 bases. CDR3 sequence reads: CSAHRGGAEDTQYF. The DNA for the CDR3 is TGCAGTGCCCACCGCGGGGGGGCCGAAGATACGCAGTATTTT.

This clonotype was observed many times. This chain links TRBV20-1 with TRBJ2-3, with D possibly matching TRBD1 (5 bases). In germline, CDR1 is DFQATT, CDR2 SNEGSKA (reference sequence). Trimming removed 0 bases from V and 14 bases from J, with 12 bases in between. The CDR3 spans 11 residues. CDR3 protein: CSARDGAWGYF. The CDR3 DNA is TGCAGTGCTAGAGATGGGGCATGGGGGTATTTT.

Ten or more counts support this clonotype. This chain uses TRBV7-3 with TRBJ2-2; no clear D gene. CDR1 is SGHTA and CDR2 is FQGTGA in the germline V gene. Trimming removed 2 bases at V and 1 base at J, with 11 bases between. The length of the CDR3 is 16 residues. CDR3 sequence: CASSLVTPENTGELFF. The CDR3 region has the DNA TGTGCCAGCAGCTTAGTCACACCGGAGAACACCGGGGAGCTGTTTTTT.

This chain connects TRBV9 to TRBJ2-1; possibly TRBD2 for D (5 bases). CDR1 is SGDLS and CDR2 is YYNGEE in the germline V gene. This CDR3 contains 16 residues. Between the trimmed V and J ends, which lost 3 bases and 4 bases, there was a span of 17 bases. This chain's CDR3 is CASSARPSGTYNEQFF. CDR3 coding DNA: TGTGCCAGCAGCGCAAGACCGAGCGGAACATACAATGAGCAGTTCTTC.